Each of the 27 T cell receptor beta chains below was sequenced from the same sample in a study of radiation and T cells in renal cell carcinoma (TCRdb year 2020). The protocol used for the library was the immunoSEQ multiplex PCR assay. Imported from immuneACCESS, the table was reduced by TCRdb to in-frame sequences with V and J called. These copies leave out some clones; in studies compared against another copy, an unresolved V gene accounts for under half, and the cause of the remainder is not known. The table for this sample lists about 23,000 clones; 55% to 75% of them were counted only once. The top ten clones comprise about 22% of the sample. The sample's time point label is to be understood as: tumor resected at nephrectomy. Interpreted using the paper, the treatment or condition label stands for: treatment-naive control, cytoreductive nephrectomy. The sequencing used tumor tissue, collected from a patient whose treatment was nephrectomy without radiotherapy. These TCRs come from a man aged 35 to 55 with renal cell carcinoma.

This chain links TRBV5-1 with TRBJ2-1; TRBD2 matches at 9 bases. Germline V gene sequence: CDR1 SGHRS, CDR2 YFSETQ. The CDR3 covers 14 residues. The trim removed 3 bases at V and 4 bases at J, leaving 2 bases unmatched. The CDR3 DNA sequence: TGCGCCAGCAGCTCTAGCGGGGTGTACAATGAGCAGTTCTTC. Residues: CASSSSGVYNEQFF.

The rearrangement links TRBV7-6 to TRBJ2-1, with D perhaps TRBD1 or TRBD2 (5 bases each). Trimming shortened V by 1 base and J by 10 bases, and 20 bases separated the two germline ends. The length of the CDR3 is 16 residues. Germline V gene sequence: CDR1 SGHVS, CDR2 FNYEAQ. The CDR3 nucleotides read TGTGCCAGCAGCTTAGGGGGGTCAGTGGGACCCACGGAGCAGTTCTTC. Protein sequence: CASSLGGSVGPTEQFF.

This clone was seen a handful of times. In DNA form, the CDR3 reads TGTGCCAGCACCGCCGACCCAGATCAGCCCCAGCATTTT. Its translation is CASTADPDQPQHF. The rearrangement uses TRBV7-9 and TRBJ1-5; no clear D gene. Trimming shortened V by 7 bases and J by 5 bases, and 12 bases separated the two germline ends. Germline V gene sequence: CDR1 SEHNR, CDR2 FQNEAQ (reference sequence). The CDR3 sequence is 13 residues long.

This clone was seen only a few times. The J gene is TRBJ2-3, the V gene TRBV11-3; no reliable D call. The CDR3 is 12 amino acids. The ends were cut back, 5 bases at V and 4 bases at J, with 7 bases in the middle. Germline CDR1 and CDR2: SGHNT and YENEEA. The CDR3 coding sequence is TGTGCCAGCAGCCTATTTGCAGATACGCAGTATTTT. It codes for CASSLFADTQYF.

This chain connects TRBV5-6 to TRBJ2-3; D unclear. V was clipped by 0 bases and J by 7 bases, with 12 bases between them. The germline gives CDR1 SGHDT, CDR2 YYEEEE. The CDR3 runs 14 residues. CDR3 residues: CASSLGHVINTQYF. CDR3 DNA: TGTGCCAGCAGCTTGGGGCATGTGATAAATACGCAGTATTTT.

J is TRBJ2-3 and V is TRBV29-1, with TRBD1 matching over 9 bases. Per germline, CDR1 SQVTM and CDR2 ANQGSEA. The CDR3 extends over 16 amino acids. Germline trimming cut 1 base from V and 2 bases from J; bases unmatched to any gene: 7. The CDR3 bases are TGCAGCGTTGAAGGGCTAAGGGACAGGGACACAGATACGCAGTATTTT. It is translated as CSVEGLRDRDTDTQYF.

This sequence joins TRBV9 and TRBJ2-2, with 7 bases matching TRBD2. The V gene's germline CDR1 is SGDLS and CDR2 YYNGEE. V shed 0 bases, J shed 1 base, and the junction held 6 bases outside the gene matches. The CDR3 has 17 amino acids. The CDR3, as DNA: TGTGCCAGCAGCGTAGCTGGGAGGGTCCTGAACACCGGGGAGCTGTTTTTT. Encoded protein: CASSVAGRVLNTGELFF.

The sample holds a few counts of this clone. This chain connects TRBV2 to TRBJ2-7; D is uncertain. CDR1 and CDR2 from the germline V gene are SNHLY and FYNNEI. The CDR3 length is 11 residues. Between the trimmed V and J ends, which lost 7 bases and 1 base, there was a span of 5 bases. In DNA form, the CDR3 reads TGTGCCAGCAAACAGTCCTACGAGCAGTACGTC. It codes for CASKQSYEQYV.

This clone was seen just once. The chain couples TRBV9 to TRBJ2-2; TRBD2 agrees at 7 bases. The junction had 9 bases not matched to a gene; V was cut back by 2 bases and J by 2 bases. In germline, CDR1 is SGDLS, CDR2 YYNGEE. CDR3 length: 17 residues. The CDR3 region is CASSVGGTSVNTGELFF. CDR3 bases: TGTGCCAGCAGCGTTGGGGGAACTAGCGTAAACACCGGGGAGCTGTTTTTT. The full variable domain, its missing parts supplied by reference TRBV9 and TRBJ2-2, is DSGVTQTPKHLITATGQRVTLRCSPRSGDLSVYWYQQSLDQGLQFLIQYYNGEERAKGNILERFSAQQFPDLHSELNLSSLELGDSALYFCASSVGGTSVNTGELFFGEGSRLTVL.

The DNA for the CDR3 is TGTGCCAGCAGCTTAGCAACGCAGGGGAGCGGAAAACTGTTTTTT. Encoded protein: CASSLATQGSGKLFF. This sequence joins TRBV7-2 and TRBJ1-4, with D possibly matching TRBD1 (6 bases). V gave up 0 bases and J gave up 10 bases, with 15 bases separating them. The CDR3 totals 15 residues. Germline CDR1 and CDR2: SGHTA and FQGNSA.

The V and J genes are TRBV5-1 and TRBJ2-2, with 9 nucleotides matching TRBD2. Germline V gene data show CDR1 as SGHRS and CDR2 as YFSETQ. This CDR3 has 15 residues. V lost 2 bases and J lost 5; bases outside the gene matches: 4. The CDR3 sequence is CASSLPTSGTGELFF. CDR3 bases: TGCGCCAGCAGCTTACCGACTAGCGGAACCGGGGAGCTGTTTTTT.

This clone was found a few times. The V call is TRBV6-6, the J call TRBJ1-2, with a possible D match to TRBD1 (5 bases). Between the trimmed V and J ends, which lost 2 bases and 3 bases, there was a span of 13 bases. The germline gives CDR1 MNHNY, CDR2 SVGAGI (reference sequence). The CDR3 runs to 15 residues. CDR3 nucleotide sequence: TGTGCCAGCAGTTACCCCGGGGCCCGAGACTATGGCTACACCTTC. Translated, it gives CASSYPGARDYGYTF.

The chain links TRBV7-9 to TRBJ1-1; no firm D call. The germline V and J ends were trimmed by 5 bases and 1 base, with 14 bases remaining between them. Germline V gene lookup returns CDR1 SEHNR and CDR2 FQNEAQ (reference sequence). The CDR3 is 15 amino acids. The CDR3, as DNA: TGTGCCAGCAGCACAGTCCGAGGAAAGAACACTGAAGCTTTCTTT. This translates into CASSTVRGKNTEAFF.

The V gene is TRBV5-6, the J gene TRBJ2-2, with TRBD1 identical over 7 bases. The CDR3 totals 15 residues. The V gene end was trimmed by 0 bases and the J gene end by 6 bases; junction bases not matched to a gene: 5. The germline gives CDR1 SGHDT, CDR2 YYEEEE. This chain's CDR3 is CASSLVDREAGELFF. DNA for the CDR3: TGTGCCAGCAGCTTGGTTGACAGGGAAGCCGGGGAGCTGTTTTTT.

The chain carries TRBV6-5 and TRBJ1-1; D is unresolved. Germline V gives CDR1 MNHEY, CDR2 SVGAGI. With 6 bases removed from V and 4 bases from J, the gap between germline ends came to 18 bases. CDR3 size: 15 residues. In DNA, the CDR3 is TGTGCCAGCAGGGAGGCGACTCCTAGCAGCACTGAAGCTTTCTTT. Residues: CASREATPSSTEAFF.

The J gene is TRBJ1-5, the V gene TRBV7-8; no firm D call. The CDR3 is 15 residues long. Germline V gene data show CDR1 as SGHVS and CDR2 as FQNEAQ. V was trimmed by 5 bases and J by 3 bases, leaving 14 bases between them. The CDR3 DNA reads TGTGCCAGCAGCCCGAGGGTTAGCGACAATCAGCCCCAGCATTTT. Translated: CASSPRVSDNQPQHF.

The sample holds one count of this clone. V and J are TRBV2 and TRBJ2-4, with 11 nucleotides matching TRBD2. The trim removed 7 bases at V and 9 bases at J, leaving 5 bases unmatched. The CDR3 contains 13 residues. In germline, CDR1 is SNHLY, CDR2 FYNNEI. CDR3: CASIEGTSGIQYF. The CDR3, as DNA: TGTGCCAGCATCGAAGGGACTAGCGGCATTCAGTACTTC.

This chain uses TRBV6-5 with TRBJ2-2; D gene ambiguous. CDR1 and CDR2 from the germline V gene are MNHEY and SVGAGI. Trimming removed 7 bases at V and 4 bases at J, with 10 bases between. CDR3 length equals 13 residues. This CDR3 is CASTARLTGELFF. The CDR3 region has the DNA TGTGCCAGCACCGCAAGGCTCACCGGGGAGCTGTTTTTT.

CDR3 in amino acids: CASSLGSGELFF. The CDR3 DNA follows: TGTGCCAGCAGCTTAGGGTCCGGGGAGCTGTTTTTT. The V call is TRBV7-8, the J call TRBJ2-2, with unresolved D. CDR1 is SGHVS, CDR2 FQNEAQ, per germline. Trimming removed 1 base from V and 6 bases from J, with 3 bases in between. The CDR3 has 12 amino acids.

V is TRBV5-1 and J is TRBJ2-7; a weak D match, TRBD1 (6 bases). Trimming cost V 0 bases and J 5 bases, with 12 bases left between them. Germline CDR1 is SGHRS and CDR2 is YFSETQ. The CDR3 loop spans 14 amino acids. The CDR3 reads CASSLAGERHEQYV. DNA for the CDR3: TGCGCCAGCAGCTTGGCAGGGGAGAGACACGAGCAGTACGTC.

This clone is labeled as medium-sized. This chain uses TRBV2 with TRBJ2-1, with D perhaps matching TRBD1 or TRBD2 (5 bases each). Trimming pared 5 bases from V and 2 bases from J, leaving 16 bases between. CDR1 is SNHLY, CDR2 FYNNEI, per germline. This CDR3 is 16 amino acids long. The CDR3 region has the DNA TGTGCCAGCAGTTGGGACGGAGAGTCGGCCTACAATGAGCAGTTCTTC. Encoded protein: CASSWDGESAYNEQFF. Looking up the rest from reference TRBV2 and TRBJ2-1 gives the full variable domain: EPEVTQTPSHQVTQMGQEVILRCVPISNHLYFYWYRQILGQKVEFLVSFYNNEISEKSEIFDDQFSVERPDGSNFTLKIRSTKLEDSAMYFCASSWDGESAYNEQFFGPGTRLTVL.

This clone is deemed medium-sized (0.01 to 0.1%). V and J are TRBV4-3 and TRBJ2-1; perhaps TRBD1 as D (5 bases). Germline lookup yields CDR1 LGHNA and CDR2 YSLEER. Trimming removed 0 bases at V and 0 bases at J, with 6 bases between. The CDR3 runs 15 residues. CDR3 sequence reads: CASSQDRGSYNEQFF. The CDR3 DNA sequence: TGCGCCAGCAGCCAAGATAGGGGCTCCTACAATGAGCAGTTCTTC.

J is TRBJ2-7 and V is TRBV2, with D tentatively TRBD1 (6 bases). Germline CDR1 reads SNHLY; CDR2 reads FYNNEI. CDR3 length: 12 amino acids. V was pared by 5 bases and J by 7 bases, with 12 bases between. The CDR3 coding sequence is TGTGCCAGCAGTTACCCCCAGGGGGAGCAGTACTTC. Translated: CASSYPQGEQYF.

This clone was found a few times. The rearrangement links TRBV7-9 to TRBJ1-1; weak D call: TRBD1 (5 bases). The CDR3 consists of 14 residues. V lost 0 bases and J 5 bases, leaving 10 bases between the germline ends. In germline, CDR1 is SEHNR, CDR2 FQNEAQ (reference sequence). DNA of the CDR3: TGTGCCAGCAGCTTAGCGCATGGGGGAACTGAAGCTTTCTTT. Translated, it gives CASSLAHGGTEAFF. The variable domain in full, with the rest retrieved from reference TRBV7-9 and TRBJ1-1, is DTGVSQNPRHKITKRGQNVTFRCDPISEHNRLYWYRQTLGQGPEFLTYFQNEAQLEKSRLLSDRFSAERPKGSFSTLEIQRTEQGDSAMYLCASSLAHGGTEAFFGQGTRLTVV.

The rearrangement joins TRBV25-1 to TRBJ1-4, with D hard to call. The CDR3 consists of 13 residues. V shed 3 bases and J shed 3 bases, with 5 bases lying between them. Germline V gene lookup returns CDR1 MGHDK and CDR2 SYGVNS. The CDR3 coding sequence is TGTGCCAGCAGTGAGGGGTCTAATGAAAAACTGTTTTTT. This codes for CASSEGSNEKLFF. The entire variable domain, with the rest obtained from reference TRBV25-1 and TRBJ1-4, is as follows: EADIYQTPRYLVIGTGKKITLECSQTMGHDKMYWYQQDPGMELHLIHYSYGVNSTEKGDLSSESTVSRIRTEHFPLTLESARPSHTSQYLCASSEGSNEKLFFGSGTQLSVL.

The rearrangement links TRBV5-1 to TRBJ2-1; possibly TRBD1 for D (6 bases). CDR1 is SGHRS, CDR2 YFSETQ, per germline. Trimming shortened V by 4 bases and J by 0 bases, and 11 bases separated the two germline ends. The CDR3 totals 15 residues. CDR3 bases: TGCGCCAGCAGCCTCGGACAGAGCTCCTACAATGAGCAGTTCTTC. This gives the protein CASSLGQSSYNEQFF.

A few counts support this clone. V usage is TRBV7-2 and J usage is TRBJ1-1; possible D gene TRBD1, 5 bases. CDR1 and CDR2 (germline): SGHTA, FQGNSA. The CDR3 consists of 15 residues. The V gene lost 0 bases and the J gene lost 2 bases, with 10 bases spanning the gap. The CDR3 sequence is CASSLAPQGNTEAFF. The CDR3 region has the DNA TGTGCCAGCAGCTTAGCGCCGCAGGGAAACACTGAAGCTTTCTTT.